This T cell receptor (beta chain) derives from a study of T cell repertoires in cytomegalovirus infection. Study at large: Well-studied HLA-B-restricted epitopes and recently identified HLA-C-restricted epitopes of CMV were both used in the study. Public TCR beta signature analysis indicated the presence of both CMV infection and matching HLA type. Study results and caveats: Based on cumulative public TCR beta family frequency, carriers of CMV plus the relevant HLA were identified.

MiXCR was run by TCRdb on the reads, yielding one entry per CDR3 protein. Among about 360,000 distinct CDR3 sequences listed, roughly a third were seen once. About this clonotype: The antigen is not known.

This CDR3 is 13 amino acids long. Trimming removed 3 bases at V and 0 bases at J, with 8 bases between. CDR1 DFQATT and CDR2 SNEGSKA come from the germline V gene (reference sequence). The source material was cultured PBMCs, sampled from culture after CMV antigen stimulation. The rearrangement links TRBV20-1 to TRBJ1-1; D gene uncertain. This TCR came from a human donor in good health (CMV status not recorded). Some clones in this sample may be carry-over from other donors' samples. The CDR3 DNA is TGCAGTGCTAGTTCGTTCATGAACACTGAAGCTTTCTTT. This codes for CSASSFMNTEAFF.